Listed below are T cell receptor beta chains from one sample, sequenced in a study of cytomegalovirus exposure and HLA in healthy donors. Only in-frame clones appear in the TCRdb table, and some are missing; sequencing was by immunoSEQ multiplex PCR. The repertoire holds around 230,000 clones, with 70% to 90% as singletons. Sequenced sample: PBMCs. These receptors all stem from a woman aged 25 to 39 in good health and CMV-seropositive. The CDR3 runs from the conserved cysteine through the conserved F or W. D genes are given only for firm matches. Size is stated for part of the rows, as once, few or many counts, or as a class when the clone is expanded.

clone_size d_call j_call v_call cdr3_nt cdr3_aa
NA TRBD1 TRBJ1-5 TRBV29-1 TGCAGCGTTGAGAAGCACAGGGGGAGGAGAGGTGGCAATCAGCCCCAGCATTTT CSVEKHRGRRGGNQPQHF
NA NA TRBJ1-1 TRBV29-1 TGCAGCGTTGTTTCAGGGTGGACTGAAGCTTTCTTT CSVVSGWTEAFF
NA NA TRBJ2-3 TRBV19 TGTGCCAGTAGTATAGCCTCCAGGGGAGGGACAGATACGCAGTATTTT CASSIASRGGTDTQYF
NA TRBD2 TRBJ2-3 TRBV2 TGTGCCAGCAGTTTCGGGGGGGGAAGCACAGATACGCAGTATTTT CASSFGGGSTDTQYF
NA TRBD2 TRBJ2-3 TRBV7-9 TGTGCCAGCAGCACTCGGACTAGCGCAGATACGCAGTATTTT CASSTRTSADTQYF
NA TRBD2 TRBJ2-1 TRBV6-6 TGTGCCAGCAGTTACGGGCTAGCGGAATTATACAATGAGCAGTTCTTC CASSYGLAELYNEQFF
NA TRBD1 TRBJ1-4 TRBV12-5 TGTGCTAGTGGTTCGGGGACAGGGGGTGAAAAACTGTTTTTT CASGSGTGGEKLFF
NA NA TRBJ1-5 TRBV4-1 TGCGCCAGCAGCCAAGTCGACAGTAGCAATCAGCCCCAGCATTTT CASSQVDSSNQPQHF
NA NA TRBJ1-1 TRBV7-2 TGTGCCAGCAGCTTAGTAGCAGGGCTGACTGAAGCTTTCTTT CASSLVAGLTEAFF
NA NA TRBJ2-1 TRBV7-9 TGTGCCAGCACCCCTGGTCTAGCATTGGGTAATGAGCAGTTCTTC CASTPGLALGNEQFF
NA TRBD2 TRBJ2-7 TRBV13 TGTGCCAGCAGCGTGATCCCGGGGGGTGAGGGTGAGCAGTACTTC CASSVIPGGEGEQYF
NA NA TRBJ1-2 TRBV9 TGTGCCAGCAGCGTAGGGGCAGGGCCTATTGGCTACACCTTC CASSVGAGPIGYTF
NA NA TRBJ2-7 TRBV27 TGTGCCAGCGACCGGGTCTTTTTCGATTCCTACGAGCAGTACTTC CASDRVFFDSYEQYF
NA NA TRBJ2-2 TRBV6-1 TGTGCCAGCAGTGAACCCGGACATTACACCGGGGAGCTGTTTTTT CASSEPGHYTGELFF
NA TRBD2 TRBJ2-2 TRBV30 TGTGCCTGGAGTCGTTCGGGACTACTAACCGGGGAGCTGTTTTTT CAWSRSGLLTGELFF
NA TRBD2 TRBJ2-7 TRBV7-9 TGTGCCAGCAGCTTTAGTTTGGCTAGCGGGAGGGAAATCACCTACGAGCAGTACTTC CASSFSLASGREITYEQYF
NA NA TRBJ2-1 TRBV12-5 TGTGCTAGTGGTTCCTCGGGGTCCTACAATGAGCAGTTCTTC CASGSSGSYNEQFF
NA TRBD1 TRBJ1-2 TRBV19 TGTGCCAGCCGATCGGGACAGGGCCAAGTTAACTATGGCTACACCTTC CASRSGQGQVNYGYTF
NA NA TRBJ2-1 TRBV12-2 TGTGCAAGTCGCTTGAACGGTAGCGGGGCGCCGCGTGGCAATGAGCAGTTCTTC CASRLNGSGAPRGNEQFF
NA TRBD2 TRBJ2-2 TRBV28 TGTGCCAGCGGGACCCTAATCGGGGAGGGTAAAAACACCGGGGAGCTGTTTTTT CASGTLIGEGKNTGELFF
NA NA TRBJ1-3 TRBV10-3 TGTGCCGTCGGGGGATGGGCATCTGGAAACACCATATATTTT CAVGGWASGNTIYF
NA TRBD2 TRBJ2-1 TRBV27 TGTGCCAGCAGTTTGCAATCGGGGCGAGTCGCTAGCGGGAGACCCTATTACAATGAGCAGTTCTTC CASSLQSGRVASGRPYYNEQFF
NA NA TRBJ1-1 TRBV2 TGTGCCAGCCTCAGTGGGAGGGGGGACACTGAAGCTTTCTTT CASLSGRGDTEAFF
once NA TRBJ1-5 TRBV2 TGTGCCAGCACTCGGGGAAGAGAGCAGCCCCAGCATTTT CASTRGREQPQHF
NA TRBD2 TRBJ2-3 TRBV7-8 TGTGCCAGCAGCTCGACTAGCGGTTGGGGCACAGATACGCAGTATTTT CASSSTSGWGTDTQYF
NA TRBD1 TRBJ2-7 TRBV19 TGTGCCAGTAGCAGGACAGGTCCCAACGAGCAGTACTTC CASSRTGPNEQYF
NA TRBD1 TRBJ1-5 TRBV6-6 TGTGCCAGCAGTCCGTCCGGACAGGGGAATCAGCCCCAGCATTTT CASSPSGQGNQPQHF
NA TRBD1 TRBJ2-1 TRBV5-1 TGCGCCAGCGGGTCAGGGGGCGAGGACAATGAGCAGTTCTTC CASGSGGEDNEQFF
NA TRBD1 TRBJ1-4 TRBV2 TGTGCCAGCAGTGAGACAGGGGGATGGAATGAAAAACTGTTTTTT CASSETGGWNEKLFF
NA TRBD1 TRBJ1-1 TRBV6-4 TGTGCCAGTACGGGACAGGGGGTTGAGAGCACTGAAGCTTTCTTT CASTGQGVESTEAFF
NA TRBD1 TRBJ2-3 TRBV18 TGTGCCAGCTCACCCCCGGGACAGGTGGCCGGCACAGATACGCAGTATTTT CASSPPGQVAGTDTQYF
NA TRBD2 TRBJ2-2 TRBV19 TGTGCCAGTAGTATTTCACCAGCGGGAGATTTCGGGGAGCTGTTTTTT CASSISPAGDFGELFF
NA NA TRBJ1-5 TRBV2 TGTGCCAGCACAGCCGATCAGGGTCGGGGGTTGCCCCAGCATTTT CASTADQGRGLPQHF
NA NA TRBJ1-2 TRBV9 TGTGCCAGCAGCGTAGGATTACGGGGAGGCCAGGGCTACACCTTC CASSVGLRGGQGYTF
NA TRBD2 TRBJ2-7 TRBV6-1 TGTGCCAGCAGTGATGTCCAGGGAGGGTATGACGAGCAGTACTTC CASSDVQGGYDEQYF
once TRBD2 TRBJ2-7 TRBV29-1 TGCAGCGTTGATACCCGACTAGCGGGAGGTCACGAGCAGTACTTC CSVDTRLAGGHEQYF
NA NA TRBJ1-1 TRBV11-3 TGTGCCAGCAGCTTATTTTCGAGCACTGAAGCTTTCTTT CASSLFSSTEAFF
NA TRBD1 TRBJ2-3 TRBV30 TGTGCCTGGAGTCCATTCGACAGGGCCATAGTTGATACGCAGTATTTT CAWSPFDRAIVDTQYF
NA TRBD2 TRBJ2-1 TRBV11-2 TGTGCCAGCAGCCCTCCAAGGCCGACTAGCGGGAGGGCTGGTGAGCAGTTCTTC CASSPPRPTSGRAGEQFF
NA NA TRBJ2-7 TRBV28 TGTGCCAGCAGTCCGGGACTCATCTTCTCCTACGAGCAGTACTTC CASSPGLIFSYEQYF
once NA TRBJ2-2 TRBV7-6 TGTGCCAGCAGCTTAGCAACAACCGGGGAGCTGTTTTTT CASSLATTGELFF
once TRBD1 TRBJ1-1 TRBV15 TGTGCCACCAGCAGAGGACAGGGGGTGCGGACGGAAGCTTTCTTT CATSRGQGVRTEAFF
NA NA TRBJ1-2 TRBV29-1 TGCAGCGCAGGGGAATTGTTTAACTATGGCTACACCTTC CSAGELFNYGYTF
NA NA TRBJ2-1 TRBV19 TGTGCCAGTAGTCTCGACTTCAATGAGCAGTTCTTC CASSLDFNEQFF
NA NA TRBJ1-3 TRBV15 TGTGCCACCCGCATGCCGGGGAGCTCTGGAAACACCATATATTTT CATRMPGSSGNTIYF
NA NA TRBJ2-7 TRBV7-2 TGTGCCAGCAGCTTAGGCCCGGGGAGAAGCGAGCAGTACTTC CASSLGPGRSEQYF
NA TRBD1 TRBJ2-2 TRBV28 TGTGCCACCGGGGACAGCAACACCGGGGAGCTGTTTTTT CATGDSNTGELFF
NA NA TRBJ1-4 TRBV25-1 TGTGCCAGCAGTGCCTCGGAAAAACTGTTTTTT CASSASEKLFF
NA NA TRBJ2-3 TRBV28 TGTGCCAGCAGTCCTATAGCGGAACCGCCGGATACGCAGTATTTT CASSPIAEPPDTQYF
NA NA TRBJ2-1 TRBV4-1 TGCGCCAGCAGCCCTATTACAGAGCCTCTCCCAAAGTTCTTC CASSPITEPLPKFF
NA NA TRBJ2-5 TRBV4-1 TGCGCCAGCAGCCAAGAGGAGCGGCGGGGGACCCAGTACTTC CASSQEERRGTQYF
NA TRBD2 TRBJ2-3 TRBV6-1 TGTGCCAGCAGTGAATCAAGACTAGCGGAAGATACGCAGTATTTT CASSESRLAEDTQYF
NA NA TRBJ1-5 TRBV5-1 TGCGCCAGCAGCTTGACCGCGGGGGACCCAACCCAGCATTTT CASSLTAGDPTQHF
NA TRBD1 TRBJ1-4 TRBV18 TGTGCCAGCTCACCCGGACAGGGGGGGAATGAAAAACTGTTTTTT CASSPGQGGNEKLFF
NA TRBD2 TRBJ2-1 TRBV10-1 TGCGCCAGCAGCTTAATAGCGGGAGGTTACAATGAGCAGTTCTTC CASSLIAGGYNEQFF
NA TRBD1 TRBJ2-5 TRBV30 TGTGCCTGGAGTGGACAGGGAGAGACCCAGTACTTC CAWSGQGETQYF
once TRBD1 TRBJ1-2 TRBV28 TGTGCCAGCAGAACGTCAGGGGGCGGTAATGGCTACACCTTC CASRTSGGGNGYTF